This TCR beta chain was sequenced for a study of blood T cell repertoires in COVID-19. The data were produced by immunoSEQ multiplex PCR, yet TCRdb's version contains in-frame clones alone and is incomplete. The sample lists 80,000 to 95,000 clones, 85% seen once, with 38% in the top ten. Deletions cut 5 bases from V and 1 base from J, with 6 bases between. This CDR3 is built from 13 residues. Germline V CDR1 and CDR2: SGHVS, FNYEAQ. The chain carries TRBV7-6 and TRBJ1-3; no definite D call. The source of this sequence is a man older than 75 with acute or convalescent COVID-19. Sequences were obtained from peripheral blood. The CDR3 DNA sequence: TGTGCCAGCAGCCTCTCTTCTGGAAACACCATATATTTT. Protein: CASSLSSGNTIYF.